This T cell receptor beta chain was identified in a study of response to subunit inactivated influenza vaccine (dated by TCRdb to 2016 to 2018). About the investigation overall: The study used deep quantitative T cell receptor repertoire profiling to track responses to a trivalent subunit inactivated influenza vaccine.

Points on this clonotype: No antigen is known for it. The input lacks base qualities; no much larger clone sits a single base away.

CDR1 MNHEY and CDR2 SVGEGT are derived from the germline V gene. Trimming removed 6 bases from V and 10 bases from J; the gene matches leave 15 bases unexplained. The CDR3 covers 16 residues, taking in both the cysteine and the phenylalanine. The CDR3 DNA has 48 bases and is translated from base 1. Summary of the overall study and its limitations: The authors suggested that each seasonal influenza vaccination may recruit only a limited number of new T cells.

The library was obtained by RT-PCR. Sequencing was performed on an Illumina HiSeq 2500. TCRdb reprocessing: public reads trimmed at Q25 with fastp, clones called with MiXCR, in-frame beta chains kept. Each entry is one CDR3 protein sequence, shown with its most common DNA and genes. This sample comprises about 240,000 distinct CDR3 sequences, more than 10% of them detected only once. About 7.8% of the sample is taken by the ten largest. This TCR was recovered from a man aged 45-65 years who received an inactivated influenza vaccine. Donor details come from another sample of the same person, matched by shared clones. Here the sequenced sample was non-naive T cells sorted from PBMCs, taken about 14 days before vaccination. Reading the label with the study, this specimen's cell subset or site is: memory T cell fraction. Recombination linked TRBV6-2 or TRBV6-3 to TRBJ1-4, with 9 bases aligning to TRBD1. The CDR3 loop reads CASRPESGTGCGKLFF. The DNA sequence is TGTGCCAGCAGACCCGAATCCGGGACAGGGTGCGGAAAACTGTTTTTT.